The 5 T cell receptor beta chains below were found in one sample sequenced in a study of vaccination effects on CD4 cells after COVID-19. Their recognized antigens are unknown. The protocol was immunoSEQ multiplex PCR, while the TCRdb copy is restricted to in-frame clones and leaves out a portion. The table lists 70,000 or so clones, around 77% of them singletons. Subsequent to roughly 9 days of culture, CD4+ T cells were isolated. This material consisted of CD4+ T cells from PBMCs cultured without peptide, taken before COVID-19 vaccination. Receptors were obtained from a human donor who received a COVID-19 vaccine.

The sample holds one count of this clone. The chain carries TRBV18 and TRBJ1-2; D is unclear. Germline V gives CDR1 KGHSH, CDR2 LQKENI. The CDR3 is 14 residues long. Trimming removed 3 bases from V and 4 bases from J, with 12 bases in between. CDR3 sequence: CASSPTRDVYGYTF. CDR3 coding DNA: TGTGCCAGCTCACCCACAAGGGATGTCTATGGCTACACCTTC.

The chain carries TRBV6-1 and TRBJ1-1; D unclear. Trimming cost V 1 base and J 1 base, with 10 bases left between them. The CDR3 spans 15 residues. The germline CDR1 and CDR2 sequences are MNHNS and SASEGT. CDR3 coding DNA: TGTGCCAGCAGTGAAGTATGGTACGAGAACACTGAAGCTTTCTTT. This codes for CASSEVWYENTEAFF.

V is TRBV29-1 and J is TRBJ2-1, with 10 bases matching TRBD2. CDR1 is SQVTM, CDR2 ANQGSEA, per germline. The length of the CDR3 is 13 residues. Trimming took 7 bases from V and 1 from J; bases not matched to a gene: 1. The CDR3 nucleotides read TGCAGCGGTAGCGGGGGGTCCTACAATGAGCAGTTCTTC. Its translation is CSGSGGSYNEQFF.

This chain joins TRBV9 and TRBJ2-1; D is possibly TRBD1 (5 bases). In germline, CDR1 is SGDLS, CDR2 YYNGEE. The CDR3 is 15 amino acids. Trimming shortened V by 1 base and J by 9 bases, and 17 bases separated the two germline ends. DNA for the CDR3: TGTGCCAGCAGCGTATCTCTACCAGGGTCGGGTGAGCAGTTCTTC. It is translated as CASSVSLPGSGEQFF.

The chain recombines TRBV18 with TRBJ2-7, with D tentatively TRBD1 or TRBD2 (5 bases each). The germline V gene has CDR1 KGHSH and CDR2 LQKENI. Trimming pared 3 bases from V and 7 bases from J, leaving 13 bases between. The CDR3 extends over 13 amino acids. The chain's CDR3 is CASSPRGPEEQYV. CDR3 bases: TGTGCCAGCTCACCCCGGGGCCCTGAGGAGCAGTACGTC.